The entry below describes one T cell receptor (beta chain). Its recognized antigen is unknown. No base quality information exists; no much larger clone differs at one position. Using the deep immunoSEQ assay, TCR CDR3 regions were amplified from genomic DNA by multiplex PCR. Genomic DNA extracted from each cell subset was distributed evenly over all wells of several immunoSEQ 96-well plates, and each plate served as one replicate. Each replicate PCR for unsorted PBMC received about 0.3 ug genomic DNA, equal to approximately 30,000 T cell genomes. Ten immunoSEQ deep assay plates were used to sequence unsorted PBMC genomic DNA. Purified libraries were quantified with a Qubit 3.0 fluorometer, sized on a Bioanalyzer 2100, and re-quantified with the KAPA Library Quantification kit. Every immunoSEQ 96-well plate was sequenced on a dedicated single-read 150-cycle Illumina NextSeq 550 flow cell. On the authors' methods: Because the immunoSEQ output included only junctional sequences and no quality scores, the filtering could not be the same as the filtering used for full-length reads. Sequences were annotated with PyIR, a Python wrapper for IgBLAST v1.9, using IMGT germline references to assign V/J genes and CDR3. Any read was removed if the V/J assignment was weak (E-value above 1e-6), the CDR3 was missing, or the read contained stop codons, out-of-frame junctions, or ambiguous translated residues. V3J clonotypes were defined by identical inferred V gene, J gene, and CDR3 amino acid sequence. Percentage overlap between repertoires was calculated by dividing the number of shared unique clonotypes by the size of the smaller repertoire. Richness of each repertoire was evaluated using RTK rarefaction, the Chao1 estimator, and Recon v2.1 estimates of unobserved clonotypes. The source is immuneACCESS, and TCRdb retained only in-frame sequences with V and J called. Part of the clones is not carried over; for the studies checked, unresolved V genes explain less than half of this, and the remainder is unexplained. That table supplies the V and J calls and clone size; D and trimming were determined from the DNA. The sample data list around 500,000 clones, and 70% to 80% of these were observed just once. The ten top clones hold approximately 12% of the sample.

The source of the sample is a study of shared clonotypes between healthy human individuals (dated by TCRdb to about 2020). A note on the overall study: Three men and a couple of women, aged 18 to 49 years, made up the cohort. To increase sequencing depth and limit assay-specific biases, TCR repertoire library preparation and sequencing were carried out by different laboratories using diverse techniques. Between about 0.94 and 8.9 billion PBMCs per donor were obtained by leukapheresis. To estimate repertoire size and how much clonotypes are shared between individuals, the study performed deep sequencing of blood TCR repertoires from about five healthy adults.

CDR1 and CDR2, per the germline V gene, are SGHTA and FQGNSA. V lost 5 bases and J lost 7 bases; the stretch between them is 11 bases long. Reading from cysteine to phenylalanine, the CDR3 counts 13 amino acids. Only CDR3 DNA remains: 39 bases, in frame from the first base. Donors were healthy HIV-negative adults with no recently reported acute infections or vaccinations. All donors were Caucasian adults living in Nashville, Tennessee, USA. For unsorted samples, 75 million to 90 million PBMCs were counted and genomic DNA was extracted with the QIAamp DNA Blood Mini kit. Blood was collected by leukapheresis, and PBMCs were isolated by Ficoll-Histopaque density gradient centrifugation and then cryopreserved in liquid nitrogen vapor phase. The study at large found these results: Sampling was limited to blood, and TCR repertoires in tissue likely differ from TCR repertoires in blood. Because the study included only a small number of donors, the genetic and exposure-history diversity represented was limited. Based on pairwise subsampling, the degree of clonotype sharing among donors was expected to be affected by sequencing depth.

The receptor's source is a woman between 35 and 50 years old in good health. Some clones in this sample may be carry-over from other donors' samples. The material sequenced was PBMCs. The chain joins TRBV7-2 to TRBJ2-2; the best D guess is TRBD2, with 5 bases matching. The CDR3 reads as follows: CASSPTRIGELFF. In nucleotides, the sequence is TGTGCCAGCAGCCCTACTAGGATCGGGGAGCTGTTTTTT. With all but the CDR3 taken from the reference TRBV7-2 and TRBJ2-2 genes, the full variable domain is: GAGVSQSPSNKVTEKGKDVELRCDPISGHTALYWYRQSLGQGLEFLIYFQGNSAPDKSGLPSDRFSAERTGGSVSTLTIQRTQQEDSAVYLCASSPTRIGELFFGEGSRLTVL.